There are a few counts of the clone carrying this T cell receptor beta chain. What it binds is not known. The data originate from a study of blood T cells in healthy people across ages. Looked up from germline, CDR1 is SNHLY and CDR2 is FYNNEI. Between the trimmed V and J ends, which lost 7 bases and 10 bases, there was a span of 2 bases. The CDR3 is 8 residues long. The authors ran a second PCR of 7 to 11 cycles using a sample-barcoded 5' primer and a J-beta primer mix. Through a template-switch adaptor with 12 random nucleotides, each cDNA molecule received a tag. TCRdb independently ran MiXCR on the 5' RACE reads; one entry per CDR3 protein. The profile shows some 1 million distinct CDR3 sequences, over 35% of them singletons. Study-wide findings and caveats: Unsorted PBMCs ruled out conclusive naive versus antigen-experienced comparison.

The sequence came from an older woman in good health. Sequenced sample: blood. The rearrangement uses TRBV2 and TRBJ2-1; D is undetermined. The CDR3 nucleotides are TGTGCCAGCACGGAGCAGTTCTTC. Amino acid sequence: CASTEQFF.